This T cell receptor (beta chain) was identified in a study of T cell responses to AZD1222 COVID-19 vaccine. Sequencing used immunoSEQ multiplex PCR; TCRdb keeps in-frame clones, though not all of them. The sample has 100,000 to 150,000 clones; more than 70% are singletons. Unmatched junction bases numbered 7, after V lost 7 bases and J lost 8 bases. Germline-derived CDR1 and CDR2 are MRHNA and SNTAGT. This CDR3 has 12 residues. Study-level results: Seropositive AZD1222 recipients at baseline numbered only five or six. Donors, mostly white British, included more females; clonal diversity was possibly underestimated. No day 14 peak samples; only post-peak repertoires were characterized.

As for this clone: The antigen remains unidentified.

The TCR sequence derives from an adult in good health. This material consisted of peripheral blood, taken on day 0 of AZD1222 vaccination. This chain uses TRBV6-4 with TRBJ1-2, with TRBD1 matching 7 bases. For the CDR3, the DNA is TGTGCCAGCAACCAGGGGGTAGACGGCTACACCTTC. It is translated as CASNQGVDGYTF.